The rows below give T cell receptor beta chains drawn from one sample of a study of blood T cell repertoires in COVID-19. The data were produced by immunoSEQ multiplex PCR, yet TCRdb's version contains in-frame clones alone and is incomplete. The sample records 250,000 to 300,000 clones, 89% being singletons. The sample taken for sequencing was peripheral blood. The receptors originated from a man aged 45-65 years with acute or convalescent COVID-19. The conserved cysteine and the conserved F or W are not part of the CDR3 here. The D gene is left open where the match is weak. Not every row has a clone size; where given, it reads once, few, many or a size class.

>TRBV7-8|NA|TRBD1
ASSGYYSGTVNEQF
>TRBV29-1|NA|TRBD2
SARTSGTDTQY
>TRBV5-1|NA|NA
ASSLADGNGETQY
>TRBV7-9|NA|NA
ASSVSQGLPQH
>TRBV5-6|NA|NA
ASSLALGAGEDTIY
>TRBV4-1|NA|TRBD2
ASSQDGTRDTQY
>TRBV5-1|NA|NA
ASSGGPPGSGYT
>TRBV30|NA|NA
AWSPPGKTQY
>TRBV6-6|NA|TRBD1
ASRDRVTAYNEQF
>TRBV6-5|once|NA
ASRGGFGDTEAF
>TRBV2|NA|NA
ASSEDSINQPQH
>TRBV10-1|NA|NA
ASSPGPFTGELF
>TRBV6-5|NA|TRBD1
ASSYSDRGEYGYT
>TRBV12-5|NA|TRBD1
ASGSSQGAYTDTQY
>TRBV30|few|TRBD1
AWSGTGRRSNYGYT
>TRBV6-1|NA|NA
ASSELGPRYTEAF
>TRBV29-1|NA|TRBD2
SVVRGGTYNEQF
>TRBV2|NA|TRBD1
ASIQDRDYSPLH
>TRBV6-5|NA|NA
ASSPTGGNAEAF
>TRBV5-1|NA|TRBD1
ASSLGHRGLYGYT
>TRBV2|NA|TRBD1
ASSEGQGYSGANVLT
>TRBV5-1|once|TRBD1
ASSLVGTGYNSPLH
>TRBV5-1|NA|TRBD2
ASSATSGGFQETQY
>TRBV19|NA|TRBD1
ASSTDRSYQETQY
>TRBV2|NA|NA
ASRPEASYNSPLH
>TRBV18|NA|NA
ASSPLGAGVQETQY
>TRBV5-1|NA|NA
ASSLARGAGGTETQY
>TRBV27|NA|TRBD2
ASSSKGTSTTRGTQY
>TRBV11-2|NA|NA
ASSHIALLQETQY
>TRBV7-9|NA|TRBD2
ASSSTRLAGGINIQY
>TRBV7-3|once|NA
ASSLDSNEQF
>TRBV23-1|NA|NA
ASSLAGGYT
>TRBV7-6|NA|TRBD2
ASSLAPGLAAGELF
>TRBV27|NA|TRBD1
ASSHPDRGGYT